This T cell receptor (beta chain) was identified during a study of lymphopenia after photon versus proton radiotherapy. As concerns this clone: Its antigen is undetermined. The sample has other DNA sequences that encode this CDR3 too.

Some clones are missing from TCRdb's copy, which holds only in-frame ones; the method was immunoSEQ multiplex PCR. The data contain tens of thousands of clones, under 95% of them singletons. The CDR3 contains 14 residues. V lost 1 base and J 2 bases, leaving 9 bases between the germline ends. Germline V gene sequence: CDR1 MGHRA, CDR2 YSYEKL. Findings and caveats of the study: Authors raise, but do not show, better survival with proton therapy. In patients who died, overall survival fell as post-nadir TCR diversity dropped more. Under photons, naive T cells and diversity fell while effector/memory populations rose.

V usage is TRBV4-1 and J usage is TRBJ2-7; D may be TRBD1 (5 bases). The receptor comes from a woman in her seventies with pancreatic cancer. The sample was peripheral blood, taken from a patient treated with photon-based radiotherapy. CDR3 DNA: TGCGCCAGCAGCCAAGGTCAGGGAACCTACGAGCAGTACTTC. Translated, it gives CASSQGQGTYEQYF.